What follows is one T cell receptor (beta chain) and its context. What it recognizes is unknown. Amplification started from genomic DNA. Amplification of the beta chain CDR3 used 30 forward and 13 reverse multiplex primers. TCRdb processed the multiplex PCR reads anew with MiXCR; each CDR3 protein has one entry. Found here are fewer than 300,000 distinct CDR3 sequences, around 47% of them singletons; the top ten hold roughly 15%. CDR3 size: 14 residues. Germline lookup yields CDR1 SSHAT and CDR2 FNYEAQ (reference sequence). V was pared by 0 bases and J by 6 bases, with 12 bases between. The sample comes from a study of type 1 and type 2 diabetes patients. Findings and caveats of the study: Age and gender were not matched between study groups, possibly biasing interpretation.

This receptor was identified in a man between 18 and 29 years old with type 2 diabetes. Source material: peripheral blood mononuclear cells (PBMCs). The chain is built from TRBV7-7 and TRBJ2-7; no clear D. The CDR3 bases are TGTGCCAGCAGCTTAGCTTCCCGATCTATCGAGCAGTACTTC. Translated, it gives CASSLASRSIEQYF.